Presented here are 18 T cell receptor beta chains from one specimen sequenced in a study of blood T cell repertoires in COVID-19. This table comes from immunoSEQ multiplex PCR, and its TCRdb copy is limited to in-frame clones, with some not included. The top ten clones hold 13% of a sample with about 200,000 clones, approximately 80% of them seen once. The sample consisted of peripheral blood. Source of these receptors: a human donor in a cohort sampled during active COVID-19.

CDR3 loop: CASSLFGGNSYNEQFF. The DNA for the CDR3 is TGTGCCAGCAGTTTATTCGGCGGGAACTCCTACAATGAGCAGTTCTTC. The rearrangement links TRBV28 to TRBJ2-1, with D possibly TRBD2 on 6 matching bases. There are 16 residues in the CDR3. V lost 1 base and J 0 bases, leaving 10 bases between the germline ends. The germline V gene encodes CDR1 MDHEN and CDR2 SYDVKM.

The chain couples TRBV19 to TRBJ1-1; 10 bases fit TRBD1. CDR3 length equals 13 residues. Germline assignment: CDR1 LNHDA and CDR2 SQIVND (reference sequence). Trimming at V came to 6 bases and at J to 10 bases, leaving 8 bases not matched to a gene. CDR3 in amino acids: CASRPGQGLRAFF. Here the CDR3 DNA reads TGTGCCAGTAGGCCGGGACAGGGGTTGCGAGCTTTCTTT.

This clone was detected only once. The chain is built from TRBV6-5 and TRBJ2-7, with TRBD2 as a possible D gene (6 bases). Per germline, CDR1 MNHEY and CDR2 SVGAGI. Trimming took off 6 bases at V and 2 bases at J, with 14 bases between the two ends. This CDR3 is built from 14 residues. CDR3 in DNA: TGTGCCAGCAGGGGAGGCACAGGTACCTACGAGCAGTACTTC. This sequence encodes CASRGGTGTYEQYF.

The gene calls are TRBV19 and TRBJ2-1; the match to TRBD2 covers 12 bases. Germline trimming cut 3 bases from V and 10 bases from J; bases unmatched to any gene: 10. Germline CDR1 and CDR2: LNHDA and SQIVND (reference sequence). The CDR3 covers 16 residues. CDR3 in DNA: TGTGCCAGTAGTATCCCCGCCGGGACTAGCGGGTCAGAGCAGTTCTTC. Amino acid sequence: CASSIPAGTSGSEQFF. Combining the CDR3 with reference TRBV19 and TRBJ2-1 gives the whole variable domain DGGITQSPKYLFRKEGQNVTLSCEQNLNHDAMYWYRQDPGQGLRLIYYSQIVNDFQKGDIAEGYSVSREKKESFPLTVTSAQKNPTAFYLCASSIPAGTSGSEQFFGPGTRLTVL.

The CDR3 bases are TGCGCCAGCAGCCAGGGATTGGCGGGGAAGACCCACGAGCAGTACTTC. Its protein product is CASSQGLAGKTHEQYF. This sequence joins TRBV5-1 and TRBJ2-7; D possibly corresponds to TRBD2 (6 bases). V gave up 4 bases and J gave up 5 bases, with 22 bases separating them. The CDR3 runs to 16 residues. Germline V CDR1 and CDR2: SGHRS, YFSETQ.

The chain uses TRBV2 and TRBJ1-1; D might be TRBD1 (6 bases). Germline CDR1 SNHLY, CDR2 FYNNEI. The CDR3 length is 13 residues. V shed 4 bases and J shed 4 bases, with 10 bases lying between them. The CDR3 nucleotides read TGTGCCAGCAGTGGCGGGGGGGCCACTGAAGCTTTCTTT. It translates to CASSGGGATEAFF.

V and J are TRBV11-3 and TRBJ2-7; D is undetermined. Germline V gives CDR1 SGHNT, CDR2 YENEEA. Between the trimmed V and J ends, which lost 5 bases and 5 bases, there was a span of 16 bases. This CDR3 has 14 amino acids. The CDR3 bases are TGTGCCAGCAGCCAGATTTTCCTTTTACACGAGCAGTACTTC. Its protein is CASSQIFLLHEQYF.

This clone was picked up a small number of times. The V call is TRBV19, the J call TRBJ2-7; 8 positions agree with TRBD1. This CDR3 comprises 14 residues. Germline V CDR1 and CDR2: LNHDA, SQIVND (reference sequence). Trimming cost V 5 bases and J 0 bases; bases outside gene matches: 3. The CDR3 protein is CASSVGTGSYEQYF. The CDR3 region has the DNA TGTGCCAGTAGTGTGGGGACAGGCTCCTACGAGCAGTACTTC.

The V and J genes are TRBV11-3 and TRBJ2-3; 7 bases are shared with TRBD2. Trimming at V came to 3 bases and at J to 1 base, leaving 7 bases not matched to a gene. Germline V gene data show CDR1 as SGHNT and CDR2 as YENEEA. CDR3 length equals 16 residues. CDR3 coding DNA: TGTGCCAGCAGCTTGAGGGGAGGGGTTGGCACAGATACGCAGTATTTT. This translates into CASSLRGGVGTDTQYF.

V is TRBV6-1 and J is TRBJ1-1; D not resolved. This CDR3 is built from 16 residues. Per the germline V gene, CDR1 is MNHNS and CDR2 is SASEGT. Trimming shortened V by 2 bases and J by 2 bases, and 15 bases separated the two germline ends. The CDR3 coding sequence is TGTGCCAGCAGTGAATCCCATCAGGCCGGAAACACTGAAGCTTTCTTT. This codes for CASSESHQAGNTEAFF.

The chain links TRBV21-1 to TRBJ2-1; the DNA was not compared with TRBD2, the D call given in the table. TRBV21-1 is a recognized pseudogene. CDR3 length: 20 residues. The CDR3 sequence: CASSKDRSGTSGRKFSEQFF. The CDR3 nucleotides read TGTGCCAGCAGCAAGGACAGGTCAGGGACTAGCGGGAGGAAATTTAGTGAGCAGTTCTTC.

The rearrangement links TRBV6-5 to TRBJ1-6; perhaps TRBD1 as D (6 bases). V lost 6 bases to trimming and J lost 9 bases, with 18 bases between them. Looked up from germline, CDR1 is MNHEY and CDR2 is SVGAGI. The CDR3 loop spans 15 amino acids. Here the CDR3 DNA reads TGTGCCAGCAGACCGACAGGTCCAGGAGGTTCACCCCTCCACTTT. It encodes CASRPTGPGGSPLHF.

The V call is TRBV29-1, the J call TRBJ2-2, with D hard to call. CDR3 length: 13 amino acids. The V and J ends lost 5 bases and 1 base respectively, with 8 bases between them. Germline CDR1 and CDR2: SQVTM and ANQGSEA. CDR3 loop: CSVTPKNTGELFF. For the CDR3, the DNA is TGCAGCGTTACACCCAAGAACACCGGGGAGCTGTTTTTT.

This clone was found a few times. The rearrangement joins TRBV29-1 to TRBJ2-5, with a possible D match to TRBD2 (5 bases). The CDR3 totals 13 residues. CDR1 and CDR2 from the germline V gene are SQVTM and ANQGSEA. V lost 2 bases and J 5 bases, leaving 12 bases between the germline ends. Here the CDR3 DNA reads TGCAGCGTTGAACGATCCCGCGGGGAGACCCAGTACTTC. It specifies CSVERSRGETQYF.

This chain links TRBV24-1 with TRBJ1-4; D not certain. The CDR3 runs 14 residues. The germline V gene encodes CDR1 KGHDR and CDR2 SFDVKD. V was clipped by 4 bases and J by 7 bases, with 12 bases between them. The CDR3 loop is CATSDNRRVEKLFF. CDR3 DNA sequence: TGTGCCACCAGTGACAATCGGCGGGTTGAAAAACTGTTTTTT.

The V gene is TRBV5-1, the J gene TRBJ2-7, with 9 bases identical to TRBD2. Unmatched junction bases numbered 27, after V lost 4 bases and J lost 4 bases. CDR1 is SGHRS and CDR2 is YFSETQ in the germline V gene. This CDR3 spans 21 amino acids. In nucleotides, the CDR3 is TGCGCCAGCAGCCCTGGACTTGGAGGGGGTAGCGGGAGTAGGAATGTTTACGAGCAGTACTTC. Its translation is CASSPGLGGGSGSRNVYEQYF.

V gene TRBV5-1 combines with J gene TRBJ2-1; weak D call: TRBD2 (7 bases). This CDR3 is 15 amino acids long. The germline gives CDR1 SGHRS, CDR2 YFSETQ. Deletions cut 0 bases from V and 4 bases from J, with 11 bases between. CDR3 nucleotides: TGCGCCAGCAGCTTGGATGGGGGGGCTTACAATGAGCAGTTCTTC. Translation gives CASSLDGGAYNEQFF.

The chain employs TRBV5-1 and TRBJ2-7; the match to TRBD2 covers 7 bases. Germline assignment: CDR1 SGHRS and CDR2 YFSETQ. This CDR3 spans 15 amino acids. The trim removed 2 bases at V and 6 bases at J, leaving 11 bases unmatched. The DNA of the CDR3 is TGCGCCAGCAGCTTAGATGGGTTTGGGAGGGGCGAGCAGTACTTC. Its translation is CASSLDGFGRGEQYF.